The clone carrying this T cell receptor (beta chain) showed up just a few times. Its antigen remains unidentified. These data are taken from a study of blood T cells in healthy people across ages. Study at large: With template switching, about one barcoded beta molecule was captured per two T cells. Study results and limitations: With naive T cell percentage, TCR beta diversity showed a strong correlation. Long-lived donors had more naive CD4+ cells and higher diversity than aged donors.

Germline CDR1 reads SGHTA; CDR2 reads FQGNSA. The CDR3 has 13 residues. V trimming: 7 bases; J trimming: 6 bases; junction bases outside the gene matches: 3. A J-beta primer mix and a sample-barcoded 5' primer were used in a second PCR of roughly 7 to 12 cycles. Any given sample supplied a minimum of 3 million CDR3-containing paired-end reads. MiXCR, run by TCRdb on the 5' RACE reads, gives a single entry per CDR3 protein. This sample has about 1.8 million distinct CDR3 sequences, with about 50% found just once. Material: blood. This clonotype was obtained from a woman in her forties in good health. V usage is TRBV7-2 and J usage is TRBJ1-6; TRBD1 aligns across 7 bases. As DNA, the CDR3 is TGTGCCAGCAAGACAGGGCTTAATTCACCCCTCCACTTT. It is translated as CASKTGLNSPLHF.